This paragraph reports one T cell receptor (beta chain). Its cognate antigen has yet to be identified. Per-base qualities were not stored, and no clone one base away is much larger. The data were obtained in a study of T-cell reconstitution after alpha-beta-depleted transplantation in children (dated by TCRdb to the mid-2010s). Regarding the complete study: T-cell immune reconstitution after TCRalphabeta/CD19-depleted allogeneic hematopoietic cell transplantation in children was quantitatively tracked in the study by means of TCR repertoire profiling.

Study-wide findings and limitations: Over subsequent months, a decline in hyperexpanded clone frequencies was noted, and after one year, T-cell counts and TCRbeta diversity were mostly ascribed to newly produced T cells. The apparently early alphabetaT-cell count recovery about two months after transplant was reportedly dependent on only several hundred rapidly expanded clones derived from non-depleted graft cells. In some patients, the high TCRbeta diversity seen at day 60 was put down to recipient T cells and intrathymic progenitors that had survived conditioning.

Library prep was done by PCR. Sequenced using an Illumina HiSeq 2500. Molecular barcoding was employed in the preparation of TCR libraries, with unique molecular identifiers being used to normalize TCRbeta repertoire quantification. TCRdb reran the public reads through fastp at Q25 and MiXCR, keeping productive beta chains. Rows are combined by CDR3 protein, so each entry shows the most common genes and DNA. The sample records roughly 670,000 distinct CDR3 sequences, roughly 14% of which are singletons. The top ten clones comprise 0.75% to 0.85% of the sample. The treatment or condition label for this specimen denotes: allogeneic hematopoietic cell transplantation with graft depleted of TCRalphabeta T cells and CD19 B cells. The transplant recipients were children given TCRalphabeta/CD19-depleted allogeneic hematopoietic cell grafts. Sequencing used PBMCs, obtained before TCRalphabeta/CD19-depleted stem cell transplant. The receptor's source is a girl aged 2-9 years with congenital amegakaryocytic thrombocytopenia, due to receive a stem cell transplant.

The DNA sequence is as follows: TGTGCCAGCAGTGAAGTTGCGGTTAGCTACGAGCAGTACTTC. This sequence encodes CASSEVAVSYEQYF. The rearranged chain carries TRBV2 and TRBJ2-7; the D segment cannot be called with confidence. Reading from cysteine to phenylalanine, the CDR3 counts 14 amino acids. Left in the record is the CDR3 DNA by itself, 42 bases read in frame from the first base. V sheds 1 base and J sheds 3 bases, leaving 10 bases between their ends. Looking up the germline V gene yields CDR1 SNHLY and CDR2 FYNNEI.